This T cell receptor (beta chain) is from a study of T cells in localized non-small cell lung cancer. Whole-study results and caveats: Adjacent lung had a median roughly 58 of the 100 largest tumor clones.

The table lists this clone with a few counts. As yet, its antigen is unknown. Assay: immunoSEQ multiplex PCR; the TCRdb copy retains only in-frame clones and omits some. The profile shows about 52,000 clones, about 88% of them singletons. CDR3 length: 15 residues. V lost 6 bases to trimming and J lost 5 bases, with 16 bases between them. Germline CDR1 reads MGHRA; CDR2 reads YSYEKL. This receptor was obtained from a female donor with stage II lung adenocarcinoma. This chain connects TRBV4-1 to TRBJ2-2; tentative D call: TRBD1 (6 bases). The specimen was PBMCs, collected before any cancer treatment. The CDR3 DNA follows: TGCGCCAGCAGTTTCGCAGGGGCGGTTACCGGGGAGCTGTTTTTT. This translates into CASSFAGAVTGELFF.